Detailed here is one T cell receptor (beta chain). What it binds is unknown. The sample is drawn from a study of siplizumab effects on memory and regulatory T cells. Only in-frame clones appear in the TCRdb table, and some are missing; sequencing was by immunoSEQ multiplex PCR. The sample has around 68,000 clones; around 90% are singletons. The germline V gene encodes CDR1 MNHEY and CDR2 SVGAGI. There are 13 residues in the CDR3. Trimming removed 2 bases from V and 5 bases from J; junction bases left unmatched: 0. Regarding the study as a whole: Sequences that were alloreactive and traceable to unstimulated CD4+ memory cells were significantly reduced by siplizumab.

This clonotype originated in a human donor in good health. Sequencing used Tregs sorted from blood. This rearrangement joins TRBV6-5 to TRBJ1-2; 9 bases fit TRBD1. CDR3 sequence reads: CASSYDRGYGYTF. The CDR3 DNA sequence: TGTGCCAGCAGTTACGACAGGGGGTATGGCTACACCTTC.